These 10 T cell receptor beta chains came from one sample sequenced in a study of blood T cell repertoires in COVID-19. The assay was immunoSEQ multiplex PCR, and TCRdb's table has in-frame clones only and misses some. Among fewer than 250,000 clones, approximately 80% were seen once, and the ten largest hold over 7%. Sequenced material: PBMCs or T cells enriched from blood (not recorded which). The receptors here all came from a woman in her 40s with acute COVID-19.

This chain connects TRBV27 to TRBJ2-2; 10 bases are a match to TRBD2. Trimming at V came to 3 bases and at J to 5 bases, leaving 6 bases not matched to a gene. The germline gives CDR1 MNHEY, CDR2 SMNVEV (reference sequence). This CDR3 is built from 16 residues. DNA of the CDR3: TGTGCCAGCAGTTTCAGCGGGAGGGCAAGGACCGGGGAGCTGTTTTTT. Protein product: CASSFSGRARTGELFF.

The rearrangement links TRBV6-1 to TRBJ2-5; D may be TRBD2 (5 bases). V shed 3 bases and J shed 5 bases, with 16 bases lying between them. The germline V gene has CDR1 MNHNS and CDR2 SASEGT. The CDR3 has 15 amino acids. The CDR3 sequence is CASSDLRGAPETQYF. The CDR3 region has the DNA TGTGCCAGCAGTGACCTCCGGGGAGCTCCTGAGACCCAGTACTTC.

V and J are TRBV5-4 and TRBJ1-1, with D possibly matching TRBD1 (6 bases). The V end was cut by 4 bases, the J end by 11 bases, with 21 bases between. CDR1 SGHNT and CDR2 YYREEE come from the germline V gene (reference sequence). The CDR3 runs to 14 residues. This CDR3 is CASSPPPDSKEAFF. Written as DNA, the CDR3 is TGTGCCAGCAGCCCCCCTCCGGACAGCAAAGAGGCTTTCTTT.

This rearrangement joins TRBV4-3 to TRBJ1-1, with no clear D. The CDR3 is 15 residues long. V lost 0 bases and J lost 4, with 12 bases in between. The V gene's germline CDR1 is LGHNA and CDR2 YSLEER. As DNA, the CDR3 is TGCGCCAGCAGCCAAGAAGGGTTGCGGGGCACTGAAGCTTTCTTT. Amino acid sequence: CASSQEGLRGTEAFF.

The chain is built from TRBV27 and TRBJ1-2; the match to TRBD1 covers 7 bases. Germline V gives CDR1 MNHEY, CDR2 SMNVEV (reference sequence). With 5 bases clipped from V and 4 bases from J, the junction kept 7 bases outside the gene matches. The CDR3 spans 14 residues. This CDR3 is CASSPGQTRYGYTF. The CDR3 DNA follows: TGTGCCAGCAGTCCGGGACAGACACGCTATGGCTACACCTTC.

This clone was detected only a few times. The chain is built from TRBV6-1 and TRBJ1-5, with D unresolved. This CDR3 has 14 amino acids. The V gene lost 0 bases and the J gene lost 7 bases, with 10 bases spanning the gap. CDR1 is MNHNS and CDR2 is SASEGT in the germline V gene. The CDR3 loop reads CASSEANGGQPQHF. CDR3 nucleotides: TGTGCCAGCAGTGAAGCGAACGGAGGGCAGCCCCAGCATTTT.

This chain's CDR3 is CASSQATSGGFILTDTQYF. The CDR3 DNA sequence: TGCGCCAGCAGCCAGGCGACTAGCGGGGGCTTTATCCTCACAGATACGCAGTATTTT. The chain carries TRBV4-1 and TRBJ2-3, with 12 nucleotides matching TRBD2. The germline V gene has CDR1 MGHRA and CDR2 YSYEKL. Germline trimming cut 3 bases from V and 2 bases from J; bases unmatched to any gene: 12. The CDR3 runs to 19 residues.

This chain connects TRBV19 to TRBJ2-7; D may be TRBD1 (7 bases). The CDR3 totals 14 residues. Germline V lookup: CDR1 LNHDA, CDR2 SQIVND (reference sequence). The V and J ends lost 5 bases and 2 bases respectively, with 13 bases between them. The CDR3 DNA reads TGTGCCAGTAGTGGGGCCAGGGGGGCCTACGAGCAGTACTTC. It codes for CASSGARGAYEQYF.

The chain combines TRBV30 with TRBJ1-3, with 7 positions matching TRBD1. Germline V gene data show CDR1 as GTSNPN and CDR2 as SVGIG (reference sequence). The length of the CDR3 is 18 residues. Trimming removed 7 bases from V and 0 bases from J; junction bases left unmatched: 18. As DNA, the CDR3 is TGTGCCTCTACATGGGTGGCCGGGACAGTTATCTCTGGAAACACCATATATTTT. Translation gives CASTWVAGTVISGNTIYF. The full variable domain, its missing parts supplied by reference TRBV30 and TRBJ1-3, is SQTIHQWPATLVQPVGSPLSLECTVEGTSNPNLYWYRQAAGRGLQLLFYSVGIGQISSEVPQNLSASRPQDRQFILSSKKLLLSDSGFYLCASTWVAGTVISGNTIYFGEGSWLTVV.

This chain joins TRBV18 and TRBJ2-7; D is possibly TRBD1 (6 bases). V gave up 3 bases and J gave up 7 bases, with 10 bases separating them. The CDR3 is 12 amino acids. Germline V gene lookup returns CDR1 KGHSH and CDR2 LQKENI. CDR3 DNA sequence: TGTGCCAGCTCACCGGCAGGGGAAGAGCAGTACTTC. Protein: CASSPAGEEQYF.